Below, 13 T cell receptor beta chains from the same sample are listed, as sequenced in a study of tumor and adjacent non-tumor tissue in lung cancer. No cell sorting was done before RNA was extracted from the tissue. This non-tumor lung sample came from over 3 cm beyond the tumor edge. A modified ARM-PCR protocol with three rounds of nested PCR amplified TCRbeta. TCRdb independently ran MiXCR on the multiplex PCR reads; one entry per CDR3 protein. In the table there are 40,000 to 60,000 distinct CDR3 sequences, about 68% of which are singletons. The sequenced sample was distant non-tumor lung tissue. The receptors originated from a woman between 65 and 79 years old with non-small cell lung cancer.

This clonotype was recorded at least ten times. The chain joins TRBV6-5 to TRBJ2-3; D unclear. The CDR3 totals 11 residues. Germline V gene lookup returns CDR1 MNHEY and CDR2 SVGAGI. Trimming removed 4 bases at V and 6 bases at J, with 5 bases between. As DNA, the CDR3 is TGTGCCAGCAGTTGGGCGGATACGCAGTATTTT. It yields the protein CASSWADTQYF.

A word on this clonotype: Since no conserved phenylalanine or tryptophan closes the CDR3, a read error is the likely cause. The V gene is TRBV7-8, the J gene TRBJ2-7; perhaps TRBD2 as D (5 bases). Per germline, CDR1 SGHVS and CDR2 FQNEAQ. The CDR3 totals 13 residues. The V end was cut by 4 bases, the J end by 7 bases, with 14 bases between. The CDR3 spells CASSSGVGGEQYL. For the CDR3, the DNA is TGTGCCAGCAGCTCGGGCGTCGGCGGGGAGCAGTACCTC.

A remark on this clonotype: One end of the junction varies from germline; a read error may be responsible. The rearrangement uses TRBV6-5 and TRBJ2-3, with unresolved D. Germline-derived CDR1 and CDR2 are MNHEY and SVGAGI. The CDR3 contains 15 residues. The DNA of the CDR3 is TGTGCCAGCAGTTACACGTTTATGAACACGGATATGCAGTATTTT. This codes for CASSYTFMNTDMQYF.

In regard to this clonotype: The conserved phenylalanine or tryptophan normally closing the CDR3 is absent here, so this likely arose from a read error. The DNA is left out, because the CDR3 cannot be placed on it with certainty; the CDR3 is given as TCRdb lists it. J is TRBJ1-1 and V is TRBV4-1; the tabulated D call, TRBD1, remains unverified against the DNA. From its first to its last residue, the CDR3 has 14 amino acids. Germline lookup yields CDR1 MGHRA and CDR2 YSYEKL. The CDR3 loop is CASSHRTENTEVFS.

As to this clonotype: Given a much more abundant clone one base away, this may be a read error. The J gene is TRBJ1-1, the V gene TRBV6-2 or TRBV6-3; D not resolved. Germline V gives CDR1 MNHEY, CDR2 SVGEGT. This CDR3 has 12 amino acids. In DNA, the CDR3 is TGTGTCAGCAGTCCCTCAAACACTGAAGCTTTCTTT. This sequence encodes CVSSPSNTEAFF.

The rearrangement links TRBV5-4 to TRBJ2-5; D is perhaps TRBD2 (6 bases). The germline V and J ends were trimmed by 4 bases and 5 bases, with 15 bases remaining between them. Germline assignment: CDR1 SGHNT and CDR2 YYREEE (reference sequence). The CDR3 sequence is 14 residues long. CDR3 DNA: TGTGCCAGCAGCATCGACGGGAGTTTTGAGACCCAGTACTTC. This sequence encodes CASSIDGSFETQYF.

The sample holds many counts of this clonotype. The chain uses TRBV5-6 and TRBJ2-2; D perhaps matches TRBD2 (6 bases). Germline loops: CDR1 SGHDT, CDR2 YYEEEE. V was pared by 4 bases and J by 2 bases, with 21 bases between. The CDR3 loop spans 18 amino acids. CDR3 DNA: TGTGCCAGCAGCCCGCCCCGTGCTGGGGACTTAAACACCGGGGAGCTGTTTTTT. It is translated as CASSPPRAGDLNTGELFF.

This clonotype has just a few counts. A much more abundant neighbour one base away suggests this may be a read error. It is likely a read error, because the conserved phenylalanine at the end of the CDR3 is missing. The chain employs TRBV14 and TRBJ2-7; the D is unclear. V lost 4 bases and J lost 6, with 7 bases in between. Germline V gene sequence: CDR1 SGHDN, CDR2 FVKESK. The CDR3 has 11 amino acids. DNA of the CDR3: TGTGCCAGCAGCCCGAATTTCGAGCAGTACCTC. Encoded protein: CASSPNFEQYL.

On this clonotype itself: This may be a read error: a much more frequent sequence differs by one nucleotide. The rearrangement joins TRBV13 to TRBJ2-5; no clear D gene. This CDR3 region has 13 residues. In germline, CDR1 is PRHDT, CDR2 FYEKMQ (reference sequence). The CDR3 DNA is TGTGCCACCAGCTCCCCTCAGGAAGAGACCCAGTACTTC. This encodes CATSSPQEETQYF. The variable domain in full, completed from reference TRBV13 and TRBJ2-5, reads AAGVIQSPRHLIKEKRETATLKCYPIPRHDTVYWYQQGPGQDPQFLISFYEKMQSDKGSIPDRFSAQQFSDYHSELNMSSLELGDSALYFCATSSPQEETQYFGPGTRLLVL.

The V call is TRBV6-1, the J call TRBJ1-5; unclear D gene. The V and J ends lost 4 bases and 4 bases respectively, with 14 bases between them. There are 15 residues in the CDR3. Germline values: CDR1 MNHNS, CDR2 SASEGT. The CDR3 sequence: CASSGRYGENQPQHF. The CDR3 nucleotides read TGTGCCAGCAGTGGAAGGTACGGGGAAAATCAGCCCCAGCATTTT.

This clonotype was found a few times. This chain joins TRBV20-1 and TRBJ2-1; 12 bases agree with TRBD2. Per germline, CDR1 DFQATT and CDR2 SNEGSKA (reference sequence). This CDR3 contains 16 residues. After removal of 5 bases from V and 2 bases from J, the junction contained 7 bases not matched to a gene. In nucleotides, the CDR3 is TGCAGTGCTGCCCAACTAGCGGGAGGTACCTACAATGAGCAGTTCTTC. It specifies CSAAQLAGGTYNEQFF.

The V call is TRBV4-1, the J call TRBJ2-7; 8 bases are shared with TRBD2. Germline V gives CDR1 MGHRA, CDR2 YSYEKL. The CDR3 extends over 16 amino acids. The V gene end was trimmed by 10 bases and the J gene end by 2 bases; junction bases not matched to a gene: 16. In DNA form, the CDR3 reads TGCGCCAACAACCAGAGAGCGGGAGTGTCTACCTACGAGCAGTACTTC. Its translation is CANNQRAGVSTYEQYF.

Details on this clonotype: One end of the junction fails to match germline, which may point to a read error. This chain links TRBV14 with TRBJ1-1; the D gene is possibly TRBD1 (5 bases). Germline V gene data show CDR1 as SGHDN and CDR2 as FVKESK. The CDR3 has 18 amino acids. The CDR3 sequence: CASSQDWGSRIKNTEASF. Written as DNA, the CDR3 is TGTGCCAGCAGCCAAGATTGGGGGTCCCGAATAAAGAACACTGAAGCTTCCTTT. Full variable domain (missing parts from reference TRBV14 and TRBJ1-1): EAGVTQFPSHSVIEKGQTVTLRCDPISGHDNLYWYRRVMGKEIKFLLHFVKESKQDESGMPNNRFLAERTGGTYSTLKVQPAELEDSGVYFCASSQDWGSRIKNTEASFGQGTRLTVV.